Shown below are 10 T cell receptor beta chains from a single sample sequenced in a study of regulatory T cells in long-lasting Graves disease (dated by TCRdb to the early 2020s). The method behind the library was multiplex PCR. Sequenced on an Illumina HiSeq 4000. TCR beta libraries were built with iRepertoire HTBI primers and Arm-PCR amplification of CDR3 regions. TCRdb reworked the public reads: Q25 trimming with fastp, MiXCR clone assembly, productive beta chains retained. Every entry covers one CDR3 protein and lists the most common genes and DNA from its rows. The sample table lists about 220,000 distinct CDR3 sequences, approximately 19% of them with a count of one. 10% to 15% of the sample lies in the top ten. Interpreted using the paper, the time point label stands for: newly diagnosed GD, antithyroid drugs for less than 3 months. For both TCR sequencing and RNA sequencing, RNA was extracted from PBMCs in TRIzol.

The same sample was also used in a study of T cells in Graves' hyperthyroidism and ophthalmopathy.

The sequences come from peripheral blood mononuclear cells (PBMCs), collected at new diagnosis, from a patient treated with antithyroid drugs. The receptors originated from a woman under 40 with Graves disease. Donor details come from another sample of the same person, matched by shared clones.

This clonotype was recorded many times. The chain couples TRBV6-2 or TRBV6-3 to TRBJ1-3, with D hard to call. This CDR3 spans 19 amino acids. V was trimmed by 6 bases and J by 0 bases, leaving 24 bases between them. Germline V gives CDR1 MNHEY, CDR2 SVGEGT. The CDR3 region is CASSPLDVISGNSGNTIYF. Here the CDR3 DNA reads TGTGCCAGCAGCCCCCTGGACGTTATATCGGGGAACTCTGGAAACACCATATATTTT.

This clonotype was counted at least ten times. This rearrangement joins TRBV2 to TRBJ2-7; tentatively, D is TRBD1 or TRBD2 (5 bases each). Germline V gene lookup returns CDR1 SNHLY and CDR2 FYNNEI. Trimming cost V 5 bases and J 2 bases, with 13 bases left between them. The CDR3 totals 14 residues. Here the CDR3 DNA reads TGTGCCAGCAGTTCGACGGGGACCCCCTACGAGCAGTACTTC. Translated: CASSSTGTPYEQYF. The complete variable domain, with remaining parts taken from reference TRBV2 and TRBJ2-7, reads EPEVTQTPSHQVTQMGQEVILRCVPISNHLYFYWYRQILGQKVEFLVSFYNNEISEKSEIFDDQFSVERPDGSNFTLKIRSTKLEDSAMYFCASSSTGTPYEQYFGPGTRLTVT.

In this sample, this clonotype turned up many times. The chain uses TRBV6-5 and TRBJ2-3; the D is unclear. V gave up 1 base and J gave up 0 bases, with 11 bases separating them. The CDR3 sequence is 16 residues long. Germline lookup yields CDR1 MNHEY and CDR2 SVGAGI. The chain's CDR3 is CASSYFGGASTDTQYF. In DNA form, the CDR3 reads TGTGCCAGCAGTTACTTCGGCGGTGCTAGCACAGATACGCAGTATTTT.

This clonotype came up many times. The CDR3 sequence is CASSQAADLIYEQYF. The CDR3 bases are TGTGCCAGCAGCCAAGCGGCCGATCTGATCTACGAGCAGTACTTC. This chain links TRBV3-1 with TRBJ2-7; no definite D call. Per germline, CDR1 LGHDT and CDR2 YNNKEL (reference sequence). V was cut by 1 base and J by 3 bases, with 13 bases left in between. This CDR3 contains 15 residues.

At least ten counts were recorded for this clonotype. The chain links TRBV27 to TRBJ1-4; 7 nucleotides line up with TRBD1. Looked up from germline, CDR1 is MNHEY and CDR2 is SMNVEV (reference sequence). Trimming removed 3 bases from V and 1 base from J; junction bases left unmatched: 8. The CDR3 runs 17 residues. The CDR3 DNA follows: TGTGCCAGCAGTTTGGCAGGGGGTGGGTTAACTAATGAAAAACTGTTTTTT. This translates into CASSLAGGGLTNEKLFF.

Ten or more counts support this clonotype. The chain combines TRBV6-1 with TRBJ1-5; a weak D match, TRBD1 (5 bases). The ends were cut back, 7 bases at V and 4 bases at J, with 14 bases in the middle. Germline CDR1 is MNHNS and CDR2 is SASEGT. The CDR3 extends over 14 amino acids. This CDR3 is CASKRDGLNQPQHF. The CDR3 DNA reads TGTGCCAGCAAGCGGGACGGACTAAATCAGCCCCAGCATTTT.

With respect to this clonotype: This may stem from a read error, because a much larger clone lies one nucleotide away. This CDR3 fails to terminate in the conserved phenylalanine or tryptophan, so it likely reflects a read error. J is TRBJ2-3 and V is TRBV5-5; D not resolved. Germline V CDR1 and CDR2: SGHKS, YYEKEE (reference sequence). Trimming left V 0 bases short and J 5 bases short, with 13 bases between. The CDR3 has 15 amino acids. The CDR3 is CASSLAARNLDTQYC. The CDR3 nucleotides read TGTGCCAGCAGCTTGGCAGCTAGGAATTTAGATACGCAGTATTGT.

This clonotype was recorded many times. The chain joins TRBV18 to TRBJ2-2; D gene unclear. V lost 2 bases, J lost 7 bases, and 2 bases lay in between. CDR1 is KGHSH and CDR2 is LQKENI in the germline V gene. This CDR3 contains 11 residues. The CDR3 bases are TGTGCCAGCTCACCAGGCGGGGAGCTGTTTTTT. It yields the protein CASSPGGELFF. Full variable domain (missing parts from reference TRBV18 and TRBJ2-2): NAGVMQNPRHLVRRRGQEARLRCSPMKGHSHVYWYRQLPEEGLKFMVYLQKENIIDESGMPKERFSAEFPKEGPSILRIQQVVRGDSAAYFCASSPGGELFFGEGSRLTVL.

The CDR3 bases are TGTGCCAGCAGGACCCCACAGGGGGCTACTGAAGCTTTCTTT. Translation gives CASRTPQGATEAFF. The chain recombines TRBV6-2 or TRBV6-3 with TRBJ1-1; 9 bases agree with TRBD1. Germline loops: CDR1 MNHEY, CDR2 SVGEGT. J gave up 5 bases and V 6 bases, and 7 bases lay outside the gene matches. The CDR3 spans 14 residues.

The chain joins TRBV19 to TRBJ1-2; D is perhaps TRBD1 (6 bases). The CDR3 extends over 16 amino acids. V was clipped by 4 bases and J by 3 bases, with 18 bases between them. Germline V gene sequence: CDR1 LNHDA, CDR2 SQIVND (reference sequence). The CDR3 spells CASSTWHRVMDYGYTF. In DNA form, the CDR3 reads TGTGCCAGTAGTACCTGGCACAGGGTAATGGACTATGGCTACACCTTC. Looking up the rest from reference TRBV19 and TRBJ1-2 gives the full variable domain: DGGITQSPKYLFRKEGQNVTLSCEQNLNHDAMYWYRQDPGQGLRLIYYSQIVNDFQKGDIAEGYSVSREKKESFPLTVTSAQKNPTAFYLCASSTWHRVMDYGYTFGSGTRLTVV.